This T cell receptor (beta chain) was sequenced during a study of blood T cell repertoires in COVID-19. V lost 4 bases and J 4 bases, leaving 7 bases between the germline ends. Germline assignment: CDR1 LNHDA and CDR2 SQIVND (reference sequence). There are 13 residues in the CDR3. The table came from immunoSEQ multiplex PCR; TCRdb's copy has only in-frame clones and leaves some out. The sample consists of 200,000 to 250,000 clones, around 84% of them appearing once. The gene calls are TRBV19 and TRBJ2-2; D might be TRBD2 (5 bases). The origin of this receptor is a woman in her seventies with active or convalescent COVID-19. The source material was peripheral blood. DNA for the CDR3: TGTGCCAGTAGTACGGGGTCCACCGGGGAGCTGTTTTTT. This sequence encodes CASSTGSTGELFF.